This entry is about one T cell receptor (beta chain). These data belong to a study of shared clonotypes between healthy human individuals. CDR3 length equals 15 residues. Trimming removed 2 bases at V and 1 base at J, with 10 bases between. CDR1 and CDR2 from the germline V gene are MGHRA and YSYEKL. TCRdb's table, derived via immunoSEQ multiplex PCR, lists solely in-frame clones and lacks some. The data hold fewer than 3 million clones, with roughly 92% observed a single time. The receptor was isolated from a man aged 18 to 29 in good health. Some clones in this sample may be carry-over from other donors' samples. The sequencing input was naive CD4+ T cells from PBMCs. Subset described: CD45RA+ positively selected. The V and J genes are TRBV4-1 and TRBJ2-3; perhaps TRBD2 as D (5 bases). This CDR3 is CASSQLGLRTDTQYF. The CDR3 nucleotides are TGCGCCAGCAGCCAATTAGGACTGCGCACAGATACGCAGTATTTT.